Below are 30 T cell receptor beta chains sequenced from a single sample in a study of T cell responses to AZD1222 COVID-19 vaccine. TCRdb's table, derived via immunoSEQ multiplex PCR, lists solely in-frame clones and lacks some. The sample has roughly 100,000 clones; approximately 88% are singletons. The material sequenced was peripheral blood, taken on day 0 of AZD1222 vaccination. Receptors originate from an adult in good health.

V usage is TRBV7-6 and J usage is TRBJ2-5; 14 bases fit TRBD2. The CDR3 is 16 amino acids. The junction had 2 bases not matched to a gene; V was cut back by 1 base and J by 4 bases. Per germline, CDR1 SGHVS and CDR2 FNYEAQ. The CDR3 is CASSLGLAGGAETQYF. The CDR3 nucleotides are TGTGCCAGCAGCTTAGGACTAGCGGGGGGGGCAGAGACCCAGTACTTC.

V is TRBV5-1 and J is TRBJ1-1; D unclear. Germline V gene sequence: CDR1 SGHRS, CDR2 YFSETQ. Deletions cut 0 bases from V and 0 bases from J, with 12 bases between. The CDR3 length is 16 residues. CDR3 coding DNA: TGCGCCAGCAGCTTGGACCTAGGAGAACTGAACACTGAAGCTTTCTTT. It translates to CASSLDLGELNTEAFF.

This clone occurred a few times. The chain uses TRBV7-6 and TRBJ1-4; 9 bases agree with TRBD1. The germline gives CDR1 SGHVS, CDR2 FNYEAQ. The CDR3 is 14 amino acids. Trimming cost V 3 bases and J 5 bases; bases outside gene matches: 1. The DNA of the CDR3 is TGTGCCAGCAGCTTCGACAGGGGGAATGAAAAACTGTTTTTT. Residues: CASSFDRGNEKLFF.

This chain links TRBV4-3 with TRBJ1-5; D gene ambiguous. The CDR3 length is 16 residues. Trimming removed 0 bases at V and 4 bases at J, with 13 bases between. Germline V gene sequence: CDR1 LGHNA, CDR2 YSLEER. CDR3 DNA sequence: TGCGCCAGCAGCCAAGATGGGCTCCGAGGTAATCAGCCCCAGCATTTT. It specifies CASSQDGLRGNQPQHF.

The V call is TRBV7-2, the J call TRBJ1-2, with D unresolved. Germline CDR1 is SGHTA and CDR2 is FQGNSA. CDR3 length equals 12 residues. Between the trimmed V and J ends, which lost 5 bases and 5 bases, there was a span of 9 bases. The CDR3 DNA sequence: TGTGCCAGCAGCCGAGAACAATATGGCTACACCTTC. Amino acid sequence: CASSREQYGYTF.

CDR3 coding DNA: TGTGCCAGCAGTCCATCCTTGGGGGGACAGGGGGCTAAAAATGAGCAGTTCTTC. This encodes CASSPSLGGQGAKNEQFF. The V gene is TRBV6-2 or TRBV6-3, the J gene TRBJ2-1, with 12 bases lining up with TRBD1. Trimming at V came to 5 bases and at J to 7 bases, leaving 15 bases not matched to a gene. This CDR3 is built from 18 residues. Germline CDR1 reads MNHEY; CDR2 reads SVGEGT.

V gene TRBV24-1 combines with J gene TRBJ2-1; 9 nucleotides match TRBD1. Germline V gives CDR1 KGHDR, CDR2 SFDVKD. The CDR3 spans 15 residues. J was trimmed by 6 bases and V by 4 bases; bases with no gene match: 6. DNA for the CDR3: TGTGCCACCAGTGAACCGGGACAGGGAGCCAATGAGCAGTTCTTC. Encoded protein: CATSEPGQGANEQFF.

The CDR3 nucleotides are TGTGCCAGCAGCTTAGTCCCGGGACTGAAAGCCTACGAGCAGTACTTC. As protein: CASSLVPGLKAYEQYF. The J gene is TRBJ2-7, the V gene TRBV7-8, with a tentative D call TRBD2 (6 bases). In germline, CDR1 is SGHVS, CDR2 FQNEAQ. V was cut by 1 base and J by 2 bases, with 15 bases left in between. The CDR3 sequence is 16 residues long.

The CDR3, as DNA: TGTGCCAGCAGCCAAGATCCGGCCCAGGGGCGGGCTGAAAAACTGTTTTTT. Its protein product is CASSQDPAQGRAEKLFF. The chain combines TRBV4-2 with TRBJ1-4; D is perhaps TRBD1 (6 bases). The CDR3 is 17 residues long. Between the trimmed V and J ends, which lost 0 bases and 7 bases, there was a span of 18 bases. CDR1 LGHNA and CDR2 YNFKEQ come from the germline V gene.

The CDR3 sequence: CASSLAIPVADGYTF. The DNA of the CDR3 is TGTGCCAGCAGCTTGGCCATCCCGGTGGCGGATGGCTACACCTTC. This sequence joins TRBV11-2 and TRBJ1-2; D is ambiguous. CDR1 is SGHAT and CDR2 is FQNNGV in the germline V gene. The CDR3 contains 15 residues. V shed 3 bases and J shed 6 bases, with 17 bases lying between them.

The chain is built from TRBV7-3 and TRBJ1-2; 7 bases line up with TRBD1. Germline CDR1 and CDR2: SGHTA and FQGTGA. The CDR3 extends over 13 amino acids. The V gene end was trimmed by 8 bases and the J gene end by 4 bases; junction bases not matched to a gene: 7. Here the CDR3 DNA reads TGTGCCAGCTCTGACAGGGTGGCCTATGGCTACACCTTC. Translation: CASSDRVAYGYTF.

The chain joins TRBV7-9 to TRBJ1-1; D gene uncertain. This CDR3 has 15 amino acids. Germline CDR1 and CDR2: SEHNR and FQNEAQ (reference sequence). Trimming shortened V by 4 bases and J by 2 bases, and 14 bases separated the two germline ends. In DNA, the CDR3 is TGTGCCAGCAGCTCATCCAGCGTAACTAACACTGAAGCTTTCTTT. Encoded protein: CASSSSSVTNTEAFF.

The chain is built from TRBV14 and TRBJ2-3; D might be TRBD2 (6 bases). CDR3 length: 18 amino acids. Per germline, CDR1 SGHDN and CDR2 FVKESK. V was pared by 0 bases and J by 0 bases, with 16 bases between. Here the CDR3 reads CASSQDHPGSGSTDTQYF. In DNA form, the CDR3 reads TGTGCCAGCAGCCAAGACCACCCCGGTAGCGGTAGCACAGATACGCAGTATTTT.

V is TRBV19 and J is TRBJ1-5, with D possibly being TRBD1 (5 bases). The ends were cut back, 4 bases at V and 7 bases at J, with 8 bases in the middle. Per germline, CDR1 LNHDA and CDR2 SQIVND (reference sequence). The CDR3 sequence is 12 residues long. CDR3 sequence (DNA): TGTGCCAGTAGTAAGGGGTTACAGCCCCAGCATTTT. It translates to CASSKGLQPQHF.

Written as DNA, the CDR3 is TGTGCCAGCAGTGAAAGGGGGAAAGCCTACGAGCAGTACTTC. Protein: CASSERGKAYEQYF. The chain joins TRBV2 to TRBJ2-7; maybe TRBD1 (6 bases). The germline V and J ends were trimmed by 2 bases and 2 bases, with 10 bases remaining between them. This CDR3 region has 14 residues. From germline, CDR1 is SNHLY and CDR2 FYNNEI.

The chain uses TRBV5-1 and TRBJ2-2; TRBD1 aligns across 9 bases. The CDR3 runs 15 residues. J gave up 7 bases and V 2 bases, and 6 bases lay outside the gene matches. The germline V gene encodes CDR1 SGHRS and CDR2 YFSETQ. The CDR3: CASSFDRGRSGELFF. The CDR3 DNA reads TGCGCCAGCAGCTTCGACAGGGGGAGGAGCGGGGAGCTGTTTTTT.

The chain couples TRBV5-6 to TRBJ2-7; tentative D call: TRBD1 (5 bases). Trimming took off 1 base at V and 2 bases at J, with 7 bases between the two ends. Per the germline V gene, CDR1 is SGHDT and CDR2 is YYEEEE. This CDR3 has 13 residues. CDR3: CASSLRGAYEQYF. The CDR3 DNA is TGTGCCAGCAGCTTGAGGGGTGCCTACGAGCAGTACTTC.

The gene calls are TRBV28 and TRBJ1-2; D not certain. Trimming took 1 base from V and 9 from J, leaving 12 bases between them. The CDR3 is 13 amino acids. The germline gives CDR1 MDHEN, CDR2 SYDVKM. The CDR3 reads CASSLSRLASYTF. The CDR3 DNA is TGTGCCAGCAGTTTATCCAGGCTAGCGAGCTACACCTTC.

The rearrangement joins TRBV7-2 to TRBJ1-3; 7 bases are a match to TRBD1. V lost 0 bases to trimming and J lost 5 bases; unmatched junction nucleotides: 16. The CDR3 has 19 residues. Looked up from germline, CDR1 is SGHTA and CDR2 is FQGNSA. The CDR3 region has the DNA TGTGCCAGCAGCTTAGCGTTCGGGGTCTTCGGGACAGTACGAAACACCATATATTTT. Translated, it gives CASSLAFGVFGTVRNTIYF.

V usage is TRBV19 and J usage is TRBJ1-5, with 8 positions matching TRBD1. Germline V gene sequence: CDR1 LNHDA, CDR2 SQIVND (reference sequence). This CDR3 spans 16 amino acids. V was clipped by 3 bases and J by 6 bases; unmatched bases: 10. This chain's CDR3 is CASSMPGQGKRQPQHF. DNA for the CDR3: TGTGCCAGTAGTATGCCTGGACAGGGAAAGCGTCAGCCCCAGCATTTT. Filled out from reference TRBV19 and TRBJ1-5, the complete variable domain reads DGGITQSPKYLFRKEGQNVTLSCEQNLNHDAMYWYRQDPGQGLRLIYYSQIVNDFQKGDIAEGYSVSREKKESFPLTVTSAQKNPTAFYLCASSMPGQGKRQPQHFGDGTRLSIL.

V and J are TRBV27 and TRBJ2-5; D might be TRBD1 (6 bases). Per the germline V gene, CDR1 is MNHEY and CDR2 is SMNVEV (reference sequence). Trimming cost V 6 bases and J 4 bases, with 18 bases left between them. The CDR3 covers 15 residues. The CDR3 nucleotides read TGTGCCAGCAGCCAGAAGACAGGTCTCGGAGAGACCCAGTACTTC. This codes for CASSQKTGLGETQYF.

The chain is built from TRBV2 and TRBJ1-5; a possible D gene is TRBD1 (5 bases). V shed 2 bases and J shed 6 bases, with 14 bases lying between them. CDR1 is SNHLY and CDR2 is FYNNEI in the germline V gene. This CDR3 spans 15 amino acids. The chain's CDR3 is CASSEMVQGAQPQHF. CDR3 nucleotide sequence: TGTGCCAGCAGTGAAATGGTACAAGGGGCTCAGCCCCAGCATTTT. Full variable domain (remainder filled in from reference TRBV2 and TRBJ1-5): EPEVTQTPSHQVTQMGQEVILRCVPISNHLYFYWYRQILGQKVEFLVSFYNNEISEKSEIFDDQFSVERPDGSNFTLKIRSTKLEDSAMYFCASSEMVQGAQPQHFGDGTRLSIL.

The table lists this clone with a count of one. The rearrangement joins TRBV28 to TRBJ2-7, with D unresolved. The CDR3 is 14 amino acids. V lost 6 bases, J lost 0 bases, and 12 bases lay in between. CDR1 is MDHEN and CDR2 is SYDVKM in the germline V gene. The CDR3 is CASSAQEFSYEQYF. CDR3 coding DNA: TGTGCCAGCAGCGCGCAGGAGTTCTCCTACGAGCAGTACTTC.

This rearrangement joins TRBV5-1 to TRBJ2-7; perhaps D is TRBD1 or TRBD2 (5 bases each). The germline V gene has CDR1 SGHRS and CDR2 YFSETQ. The CDR3 extends over 15 amino acids. Trimming took 3 bases from V and 0 from J, leaving 13 bases between them. The CDR3 region has the DNA TGCGCCAGCAGCTGGGGACGTCCAAGCTCCTACGAGCAGTACTTC. Encoded protein: CASSWGRPSSYEQYF.

The J gene is TRBJ1-1, the V gene TRBV30, with D perhaps TRBD1 (5 bases). Germline V gene sequence: CDR1 GTSNPN, CDR2 SVGIG (reference sequence). The V end was cut by 0 bases, the J end by 0 bases, with 14 bases between. This CDR3 region has 16 residues. For the CDR3, the DNA is TGTGCCTGGAGTGTACTCAGGGATAGGGTGAACACTGAAGCTTTCTTT. Translation: CAWSVLRDRVNTEAFF.

This chain links TRBV25-1 with TRBJ1-4; the D is unclear. The germline gives CDR1 MGHDK, CDR2 SYGVNS. The CDR3 totals 14 residues. Trimming left V 1 base short and J 8 bases short, with 11 bases between. The CDR3 is CASSESRLYEKLFF. CDR3 sequence (DNA): TGTGCCAGCAGTGAATCCCGCCTCTACGAAAAACTGTTTTTT.

The table lists this clone with a count of one. The chain carries TRBV11-2 and TRBJ1-1; D is perhaps TRBD1 (6 bases). V dropped 5 bases and J dropped 2 bases, with 12 bases sitting between them. Germline CDR1 SGHAT, CDR2 FQNNGV. This CDR3 is built from 14 residues. CDR3 bases: TGTGCCAGCAGCGAGAGACAGGTCAACACTGAAGCTTTCTTT. Translating gives CASSERQVNTEAFF.

The V call is TRBV4-3, the J call TRBJ1-2, with no clear D. Deletions cut 1 base from V and 8 bases from J, with 17 bases between. The germline V gene has CDR1 LGHNA and CDR2 YSLEER. This CDR3 comprises 15 residues. The CDR3 sequence: CASSQVLVSPAGYTF. The CDR3 DNA sequence: TGCGCCAGCAGCCAAGTCCTTGTGTCCCCGGCAGGCTACACCTTC.

Here the CDR3 reads CASGSPGTGNNEQFF. The CDR3 nucleotides read TGTGCTAGTGGTTCTCCCGGGACAGGGAACAATGAGCAGTTCTTC. J is TRBJ2-1 and V is TRBV12-5, with 9 bases matching TRBD1. Germline lookup yields CDR1 LGHNT and CDR2 FRNRAP. The CDR3 sequence is 15 residues long. After removal of 4 bases from V and 5 bases from J, the junction contained 6 bases not matched to a gene. Supplemented by reference TRBV12-5 and TRBJ2-1, the full variable domain reads DARVTQTPRHKVTEMGQEVTMRCQPILGHNTVFWYRQTMMQGLELLAYFRNRAPLDDSGMPKDRFSAEMPDATLATLKIQPSEPRDSAVYFCASGSPGTGNNEQFFGPGTRLTVL.

The rearrangement links TRBV19 to TRBJ1-6; D remains unclear. CDR1 is LNHDA, CDR2 SQIVND, per germline (reference sequence). Trimming shortened V by 6 bases and J by 0 bases, and 12 bases separated the two germline ends. The CDR3 is 16 residues long. The CDR3: CASSDVSSSYNSPLHF. The CDR3 nucleotides are TGTGCCAGTAGCGACGTCTCCAGCTCCTATAATTCACCCCTCCACTTT.